This note documents a single T cell receptor beta chain sequence. This clone has only one observation. The antigen this receptor binds is unknown. Base qualities are missing; no much larger clone stands one base away. The donors were healthy, HIV-negative adults who had no recently reported acute infections or vaccinations. Every donor was a Caucasian adult residing in Nashville, Tennessee, USA. CD4+ T cells were enriched through magnetic negative selection, after which naive cells were positively selected on CD45RA and the remaining negative fraction served as the memory subset. Blood was collected by leukapheresis, and PBMCs were isolated by Ficoll-Histopaque density gradient centrifugation and then cryopreserved in liquid nitrogen vapor phase. Purity and quantity of every magnetically sorted T cell population were checked by analytical flow cytometry. Genomic DNA was isolated from every sorted fraction and measured by UV absorbance on a Nanodrop 2000c.

TCR CDR3 regions were amplified from genomic DNA by multiplex PCR using the deep immunoSEQ assay. Extracted genomic DNA from each cell subset was spread evenly across all wells of several immunoSEQ 96-well plates, with each plate serving as a replicate. For sorted subsets, roughly 200 ng genomic DNA, equal to 25,000 to 35,000 T cell genomes, was loaded into each replicate PCR. Purified libraries were quantified with a Qubit 3.0 fluorometer, sized on a Bioanalyzer 2100, and re-quantified with the KAPA Library Quantification kit. Every immunoSEQ 96-well plate was sequenced on a separate single-read 150-cycle Illumina NextSeq 550 flow cell. On the authors' methods: Because only junctional sequences without quality scores were contained in the immunoSEQ output, filtering matching that applied to full-length reads could not be performed. Sequences were annotated with PyIR, a Python wrapper for IgBLAST v1.9, and V/J genes and CDR3 were assigned using IMGT germline references. Reads with weak V/J assignments (E-value above 1e-6), missing CDR3, stop codons, out-of-frame junctions, or ambiguous translated residues were removed. A V3J clonotype was defined by an identical inferred V gene, J gene, and CDR3 amino acid sequence. The percentage overlap between two repertoires was calculated by dividing the number of shared unique clonotypes by the size of the smaller repertoire. Three approaches were used to assess repertoire richness: RTK rarefaction, the Chao1 estimator, and Recon v2.1 estimates of unobserved clonotypes. Generation probabilities were computed with OLGA for all TCRbeta clonotypes obtained by the gDNA method from a handful of donors. TCRdb stores this immuneACCESS table with in-frame sequences only. Part of the clones is absent; in the studies checked, under half of the shortfall reflects unresolved V genes, and no reason is known for the rest. That table gives V, J and clone size, and the DNA gave D and trimming. Within this sample are millions of clones, with roughly 94% of them counted one time only. Of the sample, 0.1% to 0.15% is held by the ten largest clones.

The sample comes from a study of shared clonotypes between healthy human individuals (dated by TCRdb to about 2020). Regarding the complete study: A few men and a couple of women, aged 18 to 49 years, made up the cohort. For each donor, three plates each were used for CD4 naive and CD4 memory, two plates were used for CD8 naive, and one plate was used for CD8 memory. To estimate repertoire size and how much clonotypes are shared between individuals, the study performed deep sequencing of blood TCR repertoires from 4 to 6 healthy adults. To increase sequencing depth and limit assay-specific biases, TCR repertoire library preparation and sequencing were carried out by different laboratories using diverse techniques. Leukapheresis yielded between about 0.85 and 9 billion PBMCs per donor. General conclusions and limits of the study: Clonotypes shared by all four sorted-subset donors showed higher generation probabilities than non-shared clonotypes. The genetic and exposure-history diversity represented was limited by the small number of donors. Naive subsets generally had larger estimated clonotype richness than memory subsets did. Sharing across a few donors was observed for roughly 5% of naive CD4, under 4% of naive CD8, around 2.5% of memory CD4, and roughly 0.4% of memory CD8 clonotypes. Pairwise subsampling led to the expectation that sequencing depth would affect the degree of clonotype sharing among donors. Sampling was restricted to blood, and TCR repertoires in tissue are likely to differ from TCR repertoires in blood. Even with the large sequencing depth, rarefaction of the sorted-subset datasets indicated that sequencing was incomplete.

CDR3 length: 16 amino acids, cysteine to phenylalanine. Solely the CDR3 DNA is kept, with 48 bases framed from the first base. The germline V gene gives CDR1 as SGHNT and CDR2 as YENEEA. Trimming removed 5 bases from V and 0 bases from J, leaving 13 bases between the germline ends. The sequenced material came from naive CD4+ T cells sorted from blood. In the paper's terms, the cell subset or site label means: CD45RA+ positively selected. The rearrangement combines TRBV11-3 with TRBJ2-2, with the identity of the D gene unclear. This receptor was obtained from a man younger than 35 in good health. This receptor has the CDR3 CASSAQYRTNTGELFF. Read as DNA, the sequence is TGTGCCAGCAGCGCACAGTACAGAACGAACACCGGGGAGCTGTTTTTT.